The rows below give T cell receptor beta chains drawn from one sample of a study of T cell changes during pregnancy in multiple sclerosis. The repertoire was sequenced with immunoSEQ multiplex PCR; TCRdb's copy has only in-frame clones and lacks some. The sample has tens of thousands of clones, 87% seen once. Sequenced here: CD4+ T cells from peripheral blood mononuclear cells, sampled after pregnancy. The origin of the receptors is a female donor with multiple sclerosis, enrolled in a pregnancy study. Each CDR3 is given with its conserved first and last residue. Each record gives: J gene, V gene, D gene, CDR3 protein. The D gene is left open where the match is weak.

j_call: TRBJ2-7
v_call: TRBV7-9
d_call: .
cdr3_aa: CASSLAEGYEQYF

j_call: TRBJ2-2
v_call: TRBV10-1
d_call: TRBD2
cdr3_aa: CASSLGGASGELFF

j_call: TRBJ2-7
v_call: TRBV6-1
d_call: .
cdr3_aa: CASTGAGGEQYF

j_call: TRBJ2-1
v_call: TRBV30
d_call: .
cdr3_aa: CAWSVVRGVYNEQFF

j_call: TRBJ2-1
v_call: TRBV5-6
d_call: .
cdr3_aa: CASSLLGQGLGNEQFF

j_call: TRBJ1-6
v_call: TRBV30
d_call: .
cdr3_aa: CAWSVRRGTYNSPLHF

j_call: TRBJ1-1
v_call: TRBV27
d_call: .
cdr3_aa: CASSRDMNTEAFF

j_call: TRBJ1-1
v_call: TRBV4-3
d_call: TRBD1
cdr3_aa: CASSQLAPSRQGVGAFF

j_call: TRBJ1-6
v_call: TRBV7-2
d_call: .
cdr3_aa: CASSLRQASNSPLHF

j_call: TRBJ1-1
v_call: TRBV9
d_call: .
cdr3_aa: CASSVALGTEAFF

j_call: TRBJ1-3
v_call: TRBV10-1
d_call: .
cdr3_aa: CASRGSVLSGNTIYF

j_call: TRBJ1-2
v_call: TRBV2
d_call: .
cdr3_aa: CASRASGHSYGYTF

j_call: TRBJ2-4
v_call: TRBV7-2
d_call: .
cdr3_aa: CASSLGGSDGNIQYF

j_call: TRBJ1-1
v_call: TRBV5-1
d_call: .
cdr3_aa: CASSFGGPSEAFF